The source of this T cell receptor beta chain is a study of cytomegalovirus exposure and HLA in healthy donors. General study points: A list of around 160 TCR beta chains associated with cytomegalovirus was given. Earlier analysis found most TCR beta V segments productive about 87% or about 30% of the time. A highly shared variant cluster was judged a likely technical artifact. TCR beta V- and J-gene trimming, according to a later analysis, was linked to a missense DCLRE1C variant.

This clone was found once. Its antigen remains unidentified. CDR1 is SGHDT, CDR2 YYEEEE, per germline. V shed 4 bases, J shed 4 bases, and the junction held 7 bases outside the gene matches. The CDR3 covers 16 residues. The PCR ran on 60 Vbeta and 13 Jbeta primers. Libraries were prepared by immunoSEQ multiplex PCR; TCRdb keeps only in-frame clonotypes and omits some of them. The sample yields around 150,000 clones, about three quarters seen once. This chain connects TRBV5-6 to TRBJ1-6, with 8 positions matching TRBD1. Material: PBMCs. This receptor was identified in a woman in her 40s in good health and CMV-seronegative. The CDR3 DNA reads TGTGCCAGCAGCCTGGCAGGACAGGGATATAATTCACCCCTCCACTTT. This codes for CASSLAGQGYNSPLHF.